This is a list of T cell receptor beta chains from one sample in a study of blood T cell repertoires in COVID-19. The data were produced by immunoSEQ multiplex PCR, yet TCRdb's version contains in-frame clones alone and is incomplete. The sample has some 57,000 clones; 91% are singletons. Material: peripheral blood. These receptors originate from a man in his forties or fifties with active COVID-19. Each CDR3 is given with its conserved first and last residue. The order of the fields is V gene, clone size, CDR3 protein. Expanded clones get a size class; other rows say once, few or many, or leave the size out.

>TRBV19|few
CASSSRQGMGNSPLHF
>TRBV6-2/TRBV6-3|-
CASSYGTVLGETQYF
>TRBV18|-
CASSPRSVATNEKLFF
>TRBV7-2|-
CASSLGSTSKDEQYF
>TRBV5-4|once
CASSSQGPANEKLFF
>TRBV5-8|-
CASRGPGKGNTIYF
>TRBV6-1|-
CASSEAVVKPTDTQYF
>TRBV3-1/TRBV3-2|-
CASSSEETQYF
>TRBV7-9|few
CASGLQTVRGNTIYF
>TRBV3-1/TRBV3-2|-
CASSQSSGNTIYF
>TRBV15|once
CATSPPLGAGGETQYF
>TRBV5-1|-
CASSLWLAENTGELFF
>TRBV10-3|-
CAISAQGANTGELFF
>TRBV19|-
CASSMEAAANYGYTF
>TRBV7-6|-
CASSQQGAYEQYF
>TRBV14|few
CASSQGTSGGPDTQYF
>TRBV5-1|-
CASSLGSRGDSPLHF
>TRBV11-2|-
CASSPGGLAGKQETQYF
>TRBV11-2|-
CASSPGLAATDTQYF
>TRBV4-2|-
CASSQETGIGETQYF
>TRBV25-1|-
CASSETQRGRSEQFF
>TRBV18|once
CASSPVGPLTSGKDIQYF
>TRBV27|once
CASRGTGQSYEQYF
>TRBV28|-
CASIQSGSSYNEQFF
>TRBV4-2|-
CASSQEWQRIAKNIQYF
>TRBV4-3|-
CASSLRLTKAGEQYF
>TRBV19|-
CASRAGPHNEQFF
>TRBV6-5|-
CASTIGTGAGETQYF
>TRBV6-5|-
CAVQGNNEQYF
>TRBV9|-
CASSRGLSDTQYF
>TRBV15|-
CATSRSGGAGTYEQFF
>TRBV28|-
CASSGIGQGAFPPPLYEQYF
>TRBV30|-
CAWVKLGLATENEQFF
>TRBV30|once
CAWSLSGGQPQHF
>TRBV7-8|-
CASSFWVSGGPADTQYF
>TRBV7-2|-
CASSLSKPASEQFF
>TRBV7-2|-
CASSLGGIRNEAFF
>TRBV5-4|-
CASSPGVSGGNSEFF
>TRBV19|-
CASRETGGRYGYTF
>TRBV9|once
CASSAGGLSITDTQYF
>TRBV5-1|-
CASSLGRLAASYEQYF
>TRBV7-8|-
CASSSRGLYEQYF
>TRBV5-1|once
CASVTGKEQYF